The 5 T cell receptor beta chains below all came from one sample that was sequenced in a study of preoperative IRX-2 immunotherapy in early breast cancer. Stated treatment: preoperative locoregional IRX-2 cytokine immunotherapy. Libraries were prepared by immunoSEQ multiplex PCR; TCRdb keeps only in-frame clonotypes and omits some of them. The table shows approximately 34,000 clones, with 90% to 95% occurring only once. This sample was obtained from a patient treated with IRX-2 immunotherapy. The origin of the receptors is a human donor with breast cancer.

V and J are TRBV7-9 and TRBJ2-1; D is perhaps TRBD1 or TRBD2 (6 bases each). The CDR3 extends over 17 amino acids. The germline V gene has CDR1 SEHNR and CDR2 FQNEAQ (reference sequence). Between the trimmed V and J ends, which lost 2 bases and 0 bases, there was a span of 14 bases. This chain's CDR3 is CASSLRGVESSYNEQFF. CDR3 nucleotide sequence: TGTGCCAGCAGCTTAAGGGGGGTAGAAAGCTCCTACAATGAGCAGTTCTTC.

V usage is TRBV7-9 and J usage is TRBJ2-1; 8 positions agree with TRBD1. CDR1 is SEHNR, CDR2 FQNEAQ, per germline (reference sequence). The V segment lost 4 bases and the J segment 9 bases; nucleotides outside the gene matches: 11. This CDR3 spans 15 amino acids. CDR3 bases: TGTGCCAGCAGCTCCCGGGACAGGCAGTTTGGTGAGCAGTTCTTC. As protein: CASSSRDRQFGEQFF.

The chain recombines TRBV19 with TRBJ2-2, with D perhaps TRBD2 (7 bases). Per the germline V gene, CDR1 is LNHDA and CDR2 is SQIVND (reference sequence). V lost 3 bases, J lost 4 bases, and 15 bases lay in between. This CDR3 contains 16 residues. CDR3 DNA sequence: TGTGCCAGTAGTATCTCCTGGGGGGGCGGCACCGGGGAGCTGTTTTTT. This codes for CASSISWGGGTGELFF.

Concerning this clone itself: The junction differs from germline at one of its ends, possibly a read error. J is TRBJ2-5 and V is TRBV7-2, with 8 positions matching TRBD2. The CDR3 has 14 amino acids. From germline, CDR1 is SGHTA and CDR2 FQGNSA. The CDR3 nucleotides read TGTGCCAGCAGCCTAGCCGGGAGGGGGGAGACCCAGTACTTC. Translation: CASSLAGRGETQYF.

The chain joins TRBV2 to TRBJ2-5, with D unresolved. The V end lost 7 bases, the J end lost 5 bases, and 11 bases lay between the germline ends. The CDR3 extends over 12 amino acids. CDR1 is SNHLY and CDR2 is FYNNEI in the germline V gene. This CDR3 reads CASMGNGETQYF. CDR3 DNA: TGTGCCAGCATGGGGAACGGGGAGACCCAGTACTTC.